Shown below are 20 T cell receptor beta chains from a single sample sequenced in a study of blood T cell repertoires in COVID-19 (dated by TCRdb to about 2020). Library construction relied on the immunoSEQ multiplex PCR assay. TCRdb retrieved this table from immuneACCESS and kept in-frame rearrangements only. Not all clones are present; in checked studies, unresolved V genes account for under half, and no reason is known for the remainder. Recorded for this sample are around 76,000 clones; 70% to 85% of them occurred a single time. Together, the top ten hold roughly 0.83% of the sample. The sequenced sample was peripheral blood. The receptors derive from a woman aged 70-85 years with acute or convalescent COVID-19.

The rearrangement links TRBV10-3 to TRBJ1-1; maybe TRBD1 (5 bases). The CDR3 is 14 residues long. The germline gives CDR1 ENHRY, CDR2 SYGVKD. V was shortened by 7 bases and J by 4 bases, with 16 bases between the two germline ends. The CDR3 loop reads CAIKAGPLGTEAFF. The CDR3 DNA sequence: TGTGCCATCAAGGCAGGGCCCTTGGGCACTGAAGCTTTCTTT.

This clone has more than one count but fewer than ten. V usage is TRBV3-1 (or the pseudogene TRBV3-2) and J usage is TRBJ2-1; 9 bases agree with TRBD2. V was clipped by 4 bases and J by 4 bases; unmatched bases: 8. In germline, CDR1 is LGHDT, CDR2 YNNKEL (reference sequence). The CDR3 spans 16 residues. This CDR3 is CASSPFLAGAYNEQFF. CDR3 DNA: TGTGCCAGCAGCCCGTTCTTAGCGGGGGCTTACAATGAGCAGTTCTTC.

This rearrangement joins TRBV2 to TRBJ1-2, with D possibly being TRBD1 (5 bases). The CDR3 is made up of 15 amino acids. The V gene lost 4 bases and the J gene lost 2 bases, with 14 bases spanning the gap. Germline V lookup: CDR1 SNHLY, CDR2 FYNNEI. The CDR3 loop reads CASSVAHRGNYGYTF. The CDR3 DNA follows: TGTGCCAGCAGTGTTGCTCATAGGGGCAACTATGGCTACACCTTC.

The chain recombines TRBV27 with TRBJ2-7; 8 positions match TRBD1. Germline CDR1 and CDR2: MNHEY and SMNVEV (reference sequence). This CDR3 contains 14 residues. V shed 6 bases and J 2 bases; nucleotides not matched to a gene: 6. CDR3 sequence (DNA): TGTGCCAGCAGAACCGGGACAGGACCCTACGAGCAGTACTTC. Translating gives CASRTGTGPYEQYF.

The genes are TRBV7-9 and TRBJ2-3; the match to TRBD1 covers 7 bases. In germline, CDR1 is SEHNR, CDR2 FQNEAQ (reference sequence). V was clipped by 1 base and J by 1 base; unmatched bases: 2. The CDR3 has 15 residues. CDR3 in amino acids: CASSLVTGGTDTQYF. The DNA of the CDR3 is TGTGCCAGCAGCTTAGTAACAGGGGGCACAGATACGCAGTATTTT.

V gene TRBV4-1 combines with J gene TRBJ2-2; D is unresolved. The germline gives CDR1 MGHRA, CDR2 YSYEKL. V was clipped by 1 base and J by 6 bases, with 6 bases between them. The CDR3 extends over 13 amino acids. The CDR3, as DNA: TGCGCCAGCAGCCAAGGACTGGCCGGGGAGCTGTTTTTT. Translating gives CASSQGLAGELFF.

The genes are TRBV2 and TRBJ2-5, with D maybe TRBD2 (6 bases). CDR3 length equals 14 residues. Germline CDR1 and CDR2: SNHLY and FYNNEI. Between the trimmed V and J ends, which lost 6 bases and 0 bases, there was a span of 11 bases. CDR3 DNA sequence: TGTGCCAGCAGATGGACTACCAACCAAGAGACCCAGTACTTC. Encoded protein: CASRWTTNQETQYF.

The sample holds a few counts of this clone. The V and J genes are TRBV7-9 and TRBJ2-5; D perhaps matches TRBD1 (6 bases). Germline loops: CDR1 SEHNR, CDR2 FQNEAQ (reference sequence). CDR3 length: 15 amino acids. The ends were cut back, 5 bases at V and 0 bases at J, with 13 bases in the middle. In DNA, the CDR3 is TGTGCCAGCAGCCCAGGACAGACGAACCAAGAGACCCAGTACTTC. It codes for CASSPGQTNQETQYF.

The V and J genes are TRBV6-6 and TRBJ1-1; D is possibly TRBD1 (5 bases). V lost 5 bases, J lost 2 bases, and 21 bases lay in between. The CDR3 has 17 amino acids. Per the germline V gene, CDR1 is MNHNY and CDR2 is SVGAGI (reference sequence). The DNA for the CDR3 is TGTGCCAGCAGTCACCCCCCGGGGCCGGGAGGAAACACTGAAGCTTTCTTT. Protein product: CASSHPPGPGGNTEAFF.

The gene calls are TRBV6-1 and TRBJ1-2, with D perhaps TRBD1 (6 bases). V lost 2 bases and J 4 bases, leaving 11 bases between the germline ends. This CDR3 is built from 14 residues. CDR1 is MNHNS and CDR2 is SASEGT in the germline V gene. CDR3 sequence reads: CASSESRGGYGYTF. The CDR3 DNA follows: TGTGCCAGCAGTGAATCCAGGGGTGGCTATGGCTACACCTTC.

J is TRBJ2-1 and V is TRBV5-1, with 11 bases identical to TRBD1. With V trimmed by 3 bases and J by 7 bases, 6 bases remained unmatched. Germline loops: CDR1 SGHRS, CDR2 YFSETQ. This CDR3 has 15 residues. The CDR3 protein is CASSSGGTGGNEQFF. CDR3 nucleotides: TGCGCCAGCAGCTCGGGTGGGACAGGGGGTAATGAGCAGTTCTTC.

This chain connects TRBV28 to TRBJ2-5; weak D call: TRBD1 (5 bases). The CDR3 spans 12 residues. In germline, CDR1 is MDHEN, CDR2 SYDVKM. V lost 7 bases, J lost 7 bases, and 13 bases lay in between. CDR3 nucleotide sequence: TGTGCCAGCAACCGTGGTAGGGGGACCCAGTACTTC. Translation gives CASNRGRGTQYF.

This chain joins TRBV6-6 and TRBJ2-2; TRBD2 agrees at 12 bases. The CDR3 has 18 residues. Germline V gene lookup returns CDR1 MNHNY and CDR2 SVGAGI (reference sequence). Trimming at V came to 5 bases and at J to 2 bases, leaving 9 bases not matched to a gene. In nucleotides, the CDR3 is TGTGCCAGCAGTCGATCCGGACTAGCGGGGCGAAACACCGGGGAGCTGTTTTTT. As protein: CASSRSGLAGRNTGELFF.

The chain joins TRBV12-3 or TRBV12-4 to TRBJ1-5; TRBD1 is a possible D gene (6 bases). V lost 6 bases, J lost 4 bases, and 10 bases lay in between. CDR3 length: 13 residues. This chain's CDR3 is CASSWTANQPQHF. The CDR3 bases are TGTGCCAGCAGCTGGACAGCGAATCAGCCCCAGCATTTT.

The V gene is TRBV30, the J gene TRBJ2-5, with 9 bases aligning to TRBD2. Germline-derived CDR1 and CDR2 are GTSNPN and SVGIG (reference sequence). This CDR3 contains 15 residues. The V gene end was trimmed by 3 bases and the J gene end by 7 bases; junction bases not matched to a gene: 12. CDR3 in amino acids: CAWSWASGAVGTQYF. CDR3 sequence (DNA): TGTGCCTGGAGCTGGGCTAGCGGGGCGGTAGGGACCCAGTACTTC.

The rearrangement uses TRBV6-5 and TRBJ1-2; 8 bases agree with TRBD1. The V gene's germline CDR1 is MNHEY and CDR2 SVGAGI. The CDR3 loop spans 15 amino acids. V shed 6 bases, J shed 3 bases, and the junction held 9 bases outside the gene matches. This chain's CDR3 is CASSWTGSFYYGYTF. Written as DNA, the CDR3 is TGTGCCAGCAGCTGGACAGGGAGTTTTTACTATGGCTACACCTTC.

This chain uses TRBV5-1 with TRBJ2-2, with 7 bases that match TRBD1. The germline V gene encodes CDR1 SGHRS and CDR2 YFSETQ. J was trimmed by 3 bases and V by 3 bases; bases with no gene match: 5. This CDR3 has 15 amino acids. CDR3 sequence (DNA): TGCGCCAGCAGCTCCGACAGGGCGGACACCGGGGAGCTGTTTTTT. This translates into CASSSDRADTGELFF.

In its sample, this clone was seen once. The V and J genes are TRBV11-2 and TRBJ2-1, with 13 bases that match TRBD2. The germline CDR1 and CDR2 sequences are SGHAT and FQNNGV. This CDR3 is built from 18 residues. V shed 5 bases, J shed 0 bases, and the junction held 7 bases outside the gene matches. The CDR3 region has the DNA TGTGCCAGCAGCCGCAGACTAGCGGGGGGTACCTCCTACAATGAGCAGTTCTTC. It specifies CASSRRLAGGTSYNEQFF.

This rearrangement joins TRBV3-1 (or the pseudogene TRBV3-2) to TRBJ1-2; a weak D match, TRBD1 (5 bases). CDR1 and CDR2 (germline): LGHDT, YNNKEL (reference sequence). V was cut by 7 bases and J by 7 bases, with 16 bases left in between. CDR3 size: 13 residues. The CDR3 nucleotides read TGTGCCAGCACCGCCAAGGGGTCGGTTGGCTACACCTTC. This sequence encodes CASTAKGSVGYTF.

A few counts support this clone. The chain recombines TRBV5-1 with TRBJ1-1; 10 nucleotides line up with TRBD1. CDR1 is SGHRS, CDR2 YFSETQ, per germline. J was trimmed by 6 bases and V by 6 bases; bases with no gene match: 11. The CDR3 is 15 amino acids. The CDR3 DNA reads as TGCGCCAGCACCCGATCCGGGACAGGGGTCCCTGAAGCTTTCTTT. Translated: CASTRSGTGVPEAFF. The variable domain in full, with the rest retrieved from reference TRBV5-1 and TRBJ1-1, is KAGVTQTPRYLIKTRGQQVTLSCSPISGHRSVSWYQQTPGQGLQFLFEYFSETQRNKGNFPGRFSGRQFSNSRSEMNVSTLELGDSALYLCASTRSGTGVPEAFFGQGTRLTVV.